A single T cell receptor (beta chain) is shown here with its context. The antigen is unknown. The data were taken from a study of cytomegalovirus exposure and HLA in healthy donors. The germline CDR1 and CDR2 sequences are SNHLY and FYNNEI. The CDR3 is 20 residues long. J gave up 0 bases and V 6 bases, and 14 bases lay outside the gene matches. PCR used 60 Vbeta primers and 13 Jbeta primers. Only in-frame clones appear in the TCRdb table, and some are missing; sequencing was by immunoSEQ multiplex PCR. Of 150,000 to 200,000 clones listed, about 80% are singletons. Study findings and constraints: A later analysis found common viral pathogens apparently linked to several of the most significant clusters.

J is TRBJ2-1 and V is TRBV2, with TRBD2 matching over 13 bases. Sequencing was done on a sample of PBMCs. This clonotype was sampled from a woman in her thirties or forties in good health and CMV-seronegative. CDR3 sequence: CASSRRSTSGRGSSYNEQFF. CDR3 coding DNA: TGTGCCAGCAGCCGGAGATCTACTAGCGGGAGGGGCAGCTCCTACAATGAGCAGTTCTTC.